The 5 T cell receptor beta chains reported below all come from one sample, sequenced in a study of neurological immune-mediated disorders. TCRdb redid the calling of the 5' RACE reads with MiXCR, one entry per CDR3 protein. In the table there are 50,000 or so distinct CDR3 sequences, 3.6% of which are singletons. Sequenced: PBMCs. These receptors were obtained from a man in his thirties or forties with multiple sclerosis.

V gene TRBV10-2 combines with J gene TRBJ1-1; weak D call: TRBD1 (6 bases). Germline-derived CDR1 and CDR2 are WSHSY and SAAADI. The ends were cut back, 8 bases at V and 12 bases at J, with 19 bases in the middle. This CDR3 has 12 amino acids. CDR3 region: CASSYPGGEPFF. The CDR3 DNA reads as TGCGCCAGCTCCTACCCCGGGGGCGAACCTTTCTTT.

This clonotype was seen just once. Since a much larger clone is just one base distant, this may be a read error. CDR3 nucleotide sequence: TGTGCCAGCAGTGAAACATGGCCAAACTATGGCTACACCTTC. The encoded protein is CASSETWPNYGYTF. This chain uses TRBV6-1 with TRBJ1-2; no definite D call. This CDR3 is 14 amino acids long. Germline CDR1 and CDR2: MNHNS and SASEGT. Deletions cut 2 bases from V and 2 bases from J, with 9 bases between.

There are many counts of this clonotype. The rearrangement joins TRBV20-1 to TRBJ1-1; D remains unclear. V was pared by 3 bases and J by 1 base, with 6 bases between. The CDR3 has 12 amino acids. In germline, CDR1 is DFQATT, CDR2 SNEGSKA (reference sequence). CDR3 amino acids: CSASIRNTEAFF. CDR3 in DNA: TGCAGTGCTAGTATCAGGAACACTGAAGCTTTCTTT.

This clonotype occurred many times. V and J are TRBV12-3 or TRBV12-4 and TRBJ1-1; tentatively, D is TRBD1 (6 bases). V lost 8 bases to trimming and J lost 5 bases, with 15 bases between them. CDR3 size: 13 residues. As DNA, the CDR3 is TGTGCCAGCGTCAGGGGCGAAAGAACTGAAGCTTTCTTT. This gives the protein CASVRGERTEAFF.

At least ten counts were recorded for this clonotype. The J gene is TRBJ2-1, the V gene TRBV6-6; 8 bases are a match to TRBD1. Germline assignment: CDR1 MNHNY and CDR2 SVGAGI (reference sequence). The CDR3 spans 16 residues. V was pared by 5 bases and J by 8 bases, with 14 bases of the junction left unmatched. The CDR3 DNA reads TGTGCCAGCAGTCACAGGGACAGGCCGGGCAGAGATGAGCAGTTCTTC. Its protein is CASSHRDRPGRDEQFF.